The following is a T cell receptor beta chain sequence with its context. Its specificity is not known. Profiling relied on immunoSEQ multiplex PCR, and the TCRdb table lists in-frame clones only, not all of them. This table holds 30,000 or so clones, around 80% found once. This sample is part of a study of OX40 agonist ivuxolimab in advanced cancers. Study in general: Patients' therapy was ivuxolimab, an antibody that acts as an agonist of OX40 (CD134). Findings and caveats of the study: Expanded clones tended on average to be more numerous among CD8+ T cells than CD4+.

V lost 7 bases, J lost 4 bases, and 22 bases lay in between. Germline loops: CDR1 MNHEY, CDR2 SMNVEV (reference sequence). The CDR3 is made up of 17 amino acids. The sequences come from CD4+ or CD8+ T cells sorted from blood, collected in a trial of the OX40 agonist ivuxolimab. The rearrangement joins TRBV27 to TRBJ2-2, with a weak D call TRBD2 (6 bases). This clonotype originated in an adult with an advanced solid tumor such as melanoma, head and neck, liver or kidney cancer. The CDR3 DNA reads as TGTGCCAGCACCCTGGGGGGACCGGGACGGACCACCGGGGAGCTGTTTTTT. It encodes CASTLGGPGRTTGELFF.